Described below is a single T cell receptor beta chain sequence and its context. The identical CDR3 is also encoded by other nucleotide sequences in the sample. Per germline, CDR1 MDHEN and CDR2 SYDVKM. Trimming cost V 5 bases and J 0 bases, with 14 bases left between them. CDR3 length equals 15 residues. These data originate in a study of shared clonotypes between healthy human individuals. Produced via immunoSEQ multiplex PCR; TCRdb's table is partial and in-frame only. This sample has millions of clones, with 90% to 95% found just once. The J gene is TRBJ2-7, the V gene TRBV28; D might be TRBD1 or TRBD2, each matching 5 bases. This clonotype was obtained from a man between 18 and 29 years old in good health. Some clones in this sample may be carry-over from other donors' samples. Sample: naive CD4+ T cells from PBMCs. The subset: CD45RA+ positively selected. CDR3 nucleotide sequence: TGTGCCAGCAGTCCGAGGGACCGACACTCCTACGAGCAGTACTTC. It translates to CASSPRDRHSYEQYF.